This TCR beta chain was identified during a study of naive and memory T cell subsets. This clonotype was found a few times. No antigen is known for it. An equimolar mix of two oligonucleotides served as the beta constant-region primer for TRBC1 and TRBC2. The ligated cDNA underwent four PCR rounds using SP2 and nested alpha and beta constant-region primers. One entry per CDR3 protein results from TCRdb running MiXCR on the UMI-ligation and nested PCR reads. The sample has under 150,000 distinct CDR3 sequences, 15% to 25% seen once. Four subsets defined by CD45RA and CD27 were sorted after CD3, CD4, CD8 and live/dead staining. The germline CDR1 and CDR2 sequences are SGHDT and YYEEEE. The V gene lost 1 base and the J gene lost 4 bases, with 12 bases spanning the gap. The CDR3 is 15 residues long. Study results and caveats: Over 95% of naive TCR sequences appeared only once after error correction, unlike memory subsets. Findings for naive and memory subsets could not be checked against ground truth. TCR counts from RNA may reflect activation-linked expression changes. Especially in CD8 cells, naive repertoires contained a few larger clonotypes, possibly CD45RA-re-expressing memory cells.

Material: naive CD8+ T cells from blood. The V gene is TRBV5-6, the J gene TRBJ1-5; the D is unclear. The receptor was isolated from a human donor in good health. This chain's CDR3 is CASSLRPRGNQPQHF. CDR3 in DNA: TGTGCCAGCAGCTTGCGGCCCAGAGGAAATCAGCCCCAGCATTTT.